This T cell receptor (beta chain) derives from a study of Ad26.COV2.S vaccination and SARS-CoV-2 variants. In the study overall: Trial arm assignment for the donor was COV1001 Ad26.COV2.S. Recipients of Ad26.COV2.S got it intramuscularly, once or twice 56 days apart.

Treatment: roughly 18 received Ad26.COV2.S at low or high dose, single or two shots; 5 received placebo; per-sample allocation not given. Collection of the samples took place on day 63 after the first injection of vaccine or placebo. Boston hosted the donor, who was an adult aged 18-55 years. This clone was picked up one time. Its matching antigen is unknown. Findings and caveats of the study: The authors reported substantial breadth in spike-specific CD8+ and CD4+ T cell responses after vaccination.

Germline V gene data show CDR1 as SGHVS and CDR2 as FNYEAQ. Trimming cost V 5 bases and J 1 base, with 15 bases left between them. The CDR3 length is 15 residues. Assay: immunoSEQ multiplex PCR; the TCRdb copy retains only in-frame clones and omits some. The data hold hundreds of thousands of clones, with roughly 87% observed a single time. The chain uses TRBV7-6 and TRBJ2-7; D gene uncertain. This clonotype originated in a person between 18 and 65 years old who received the Ad26.COV2.S COVID-19 vaccine or a placebo. This sample comprised peripheral blood, obtained in a trial of Ad26.COV2.S vaccine versus placebo. CDR3 amino acids: CASSLMIAPSYEQYV. In DNA, the CDR3 is TGTGCCAGCAGCCTCATGATCGCCCCTTCCTACGAGCAGTACGTC.